This T cell receptor (beta chain) was sequenced in a study of OX40 agonist ivuxolimab in advanced cancers. The CDR3 consists of 14 residues. Germline V CDR1 and CDR2: SGHNT, YYREEE (reference sequence). Trimming took off 4 bases at V and 2 bases at J, with 12 bases between the two ends. In its sample, this clone was seen once. What it binds is unknown. Study results and limitations: CD4+ and CD8+ blood T cells expanded clonally by week 6 at 0.1 to 3.0 mg/kg.

Clones were read by immunoSEQ multiplex PCR, and TCRdb kept only the in-frame ones, dropping some. The data contain over 40,000 clones, less than 90% of them singletons. The source of this sequence is an adult with an advanced solid tumor such as melanoma, head and neck, liver or kidney cancer. The chain carries TRBV5-4 and TRBJ2-5; D unclear. The material was CD4+ or CD8+ T cells sorted from blood, obtained in a trial of the OX40 agonist ivuxolimab. CDR3 nucleotide sequence: TGTGCCAGCAGCCCCGGGTCCGGGCAAGAGACCCAGTACTTC. It is translated as CASSPGSGQETQYF.